These 23 T cell receptor beta chains came from one sample sequenced in a study of blood T cell repertoires in COVID-19 (dated by TCRdb to 2018 to 2020). Library preparation used the immunoSEQ multiplex PCR assay. Sourced from immuneACCESS, this table was stored by TCRdb with only in-frame sequences that have V and J called. A share of the clones is absent; for the studies checked, an unresolved V gene accounts for under half, and the remainder has no known explanation. Across this sample there are over 95,000 clones, with around 89% seen only once. The ten biggest clones cover about 19% of the sample. The material sequenced was peripheral blood. Receptor source: a human donor with acute or convalescent COVID-19. The donor label of this sample is uncertain.

The chain carries TRBV5-4 and TRBJ2-7; D perhaps matches TRBD1 (5 bases). V gave up 5 bases and J gave up 0 bases, with 12 bases separating them. From germline, CDR1 is SGHNT and CDR2 YYREEE (reference sequence). CDR3 length: 14 residues. The CDR3 sequence is CASSLIGASYEQYF. CDR3 nucleotide sequence: TGTGCCAGCAGTTTGATTGGGGCCTCCTACGAGCAGTACTTC.

V gene TRBV28 combines with J gene TRBJ1-5; 7 bases align to TRBD1. The CDR3 sequence is 15 residues long. Germline-derived CDR1 and CDR2 are MDHEN and SYDVKM. The junction had 4 bases not matched to a gene; V was cut back by 1 base and J by 4 bases. CDR3 sequence: CASSLSAGGNQPQHF. The CDR3 DNA sequence: TGTGCCAGCAGTTTATCAGCAGGGGGAAATCAGCCCCAGCATTTT.

The J gene is TRBJ2-3, the V gene TRBV4-3, with TRBD2 as a possible D gene (6 bases). Germline V gene lookup returns CDR1 LGHNA and CDR2 YSLEER. This CDR3 region has 14 residues. The V end was cut by 1 base, the J end by 1 base, with 6 bases between. Here the CDR3 DNA reads TGCGCCAGCAGCCAAGGGGAGGGCACAGATACGCAGTATTTT. Its protein product is CASSQGEGTDTQYF.

V is TRBV28 and J is TRBJ1-1; D ambiguous. Germline CDR1 reads MDHEN; CDR2 reads SYDVKM. The V gene lost 1 base and the J gene lost 6 bases, with 12 bases spanning the gap. This CDR3 comprises 14 residues. CDR3: CASSLFGGSSEAFF. The CDR3 DNA follows: TGTGCCAGCAGTTTATTCGGAGGAAGCTCTGAAGCTTTCTTT. Full variable domain (rest looked up from reference TRBV28 and TRBJ1-1): DVKVTQSSRYLVKRTGEKVFLECVQDMDHENMFWYRQDPGLGLRLIYFSYDVKMKEKGDIPEGYSVSREKKERFSLILESASTNQTSMYLCASSLFGGSSEAFFGQGTRLTVV.

J is TRBJ1-5 and V is TRBV2; weak D call: TRBD1 (5 bases). V dropped 4 bases and J dropped 4 bases, with 11 bases sitting between them. The CDR3 length is 14 residues. Germline CDR1 SNHLY, CDR2 FYNNEI. The CDR3 protein is CASSVGRANQPQHF. CDR3 nucleotides: TGTGCCAGCAGTGTCGGCAGGGCGAATCAGCCCCAGCATTTT.

This clone has a single count. The V gene is TRBV7-7, the J gene TRBJ2-1; no clear D gene. The V gene's germline CDR1 is SSHAT and CDR2 FNYEAQ (reference sequence). V lost 1 base and J 7 bases, leaving 8 bases between the germline ends. The CDR3 totals 13 residues. CDR3 sequence (DNA): TGTGCCAGCAGCTTAGGCGGCCTGAATGAGCAGTTCTTC. Translating it yields CASSLGGLNEQFF.

This sequence joins TRBV6-5 and TRBJ2-5, with 8 bases matching TRBD2. CDR3 size: 13 residues. After removal of 6 bases from V and 4 bases from J, the junction contained 4 bases not matched to a gene. The germline V gene has CDR1 MNHEY and CDR2 SVGAGI. The CDR3 DNA reads TGTGCCAGCAGCACGGGGGGGGGAGAGACCCAGTACTTC. This translates into CASSTGGGETQYF.

Here the CDR3 DNA reads TGTGCCAGCAGCTTAGCTGGGACTAATAACAATGAGCAGTTCTTC. This codes for CASSLAGTNNNEQFF. The chain employs TRBV7-9 and TRBJ2-1; 7 bases match TRBD2. This CDR3 comprises 15 residues. J was trimmed by 5 bases and V by 0 bases; bases with no gene match: 4. The germline CDR1 and CDR2 sequences are SEHNR and FQNEAQ (reference sequence).

CDR3 sequence: CAISGGLAGTGELFF. In DNA form, the CDR3 reads TGTGCCATCAGTGGGGGACTAGCGGGGACCGGGGAGCTGTTTTTT. V gene TRBV10-3 combines with J gene TRBJ2-2; 13 bases map to TRBD2. The junction had 1 base not matched to a gene; V was cut back by 4 bases and J by 5 bases. Looked up from germline, CDR1 is ENHRY and CDR2 is SYGVKD. The length of the CDR3 is 15 residues.

The genes are TRBV15 and TRBJ1-2, with D perhaps matching TRBD1 (5 bases). V shed 2 bases and J shed 5 bases, with 24 bases lying between them. Germline lookup yields CDR1 LNHNV and CDR2 YYDKDF (reference sequence). The CDR3 sequence is 18 residues long. In nucleotides, the CDR3 is TGTGCCACCAGCAGACGACCTCCGGGGGGAAACTTAAATTATGGCTACACCTTC. This encodes CATSRRPPGGNLNYGYTF.

This clone occurred a few times. The rearrangement joins TRBV28 to TRBJ1-2, with D unresolved. The CDR3 covers 13 residues. Trimming removed 5 bases from V and 8 bases from J, with 15 bases in between. Germline CDR1 MDHEN, CDR2 SYDVKM. CDR3 loop: CASSKGGVRGYTF. As DNA, the CDR3 is TGTGCCAGCAGTAAGGGCGGGGTACGCGGCTACACCTTC.

The rearrangement links TRBV6-6 to TRBJ1-1; the match to TRBD1 covers 7 bases. The germline CDR1 and CDR2 sequences are MNHNY and SVGAGI (reference sequence). This CDR3 has 17 amino acids. V was clipped by 5 bases and J by 1 base; unmatched bases: 13. CDR3 DNA: TGTGCCAGCAGTCCCCGACAGGGAGTGAGATGGAACACTGAAGCTTTCTTT. This codes for CASSPRQGVRWNTEAFF.

The chain recombines TRBV4-1 with TRBJ2-7; no clear D gene. V dropped 1 base and J dropped 3 bases, with 7 bases sitting between them. The CDR3 extends over 13 amino acids. The germline CDR1 and CDR2 sequences are MGHRA and YSYEKL. The CDR3 loop is CASSQVEVYEQYF. CDR3 bases: TGCGCCAGCAGCCAAGTTGAGGTCTACGAGCAGTACTTC.

The DNA for the CDR3 is TGTGCCATCAGTGAAGGACTTCGGAACACTGAAGCTTTCTTT. Its protein is CAISEGLRNTEAFF. The chain links TRBV10-3 to TRBJ1-1; D remains unclear. Per germline, CDR1 ENHRY and CDR2 SYGVKD. The CDR3 consists of 14 residues. V was shortened by 3 bases and J by 1 base, with 9 bases between the two germline ends.

This clone was detected once. The chain carries TRBV29-1 and TRBJ1-2; 7 nucleotides match TRBD1. The CDR3 length is 14 residues. V shed 3 bases and J 4 bases; nucleotides not matched to a gene: 8. From germline, CDR1 is SQVTM and CDR2 ANQGSEA. CDR3 amino acids: CSVDRARGSYGYTF. CDR3 coding DNA: TGCAGCGTTGATCGGGCCAGGGGGAGCTATGGCTACACCTTC.

The chain has TRBV3-1 (or the pseudogene TRBV3-2) and TRBJ2-3, with D possibly matching TRBD1 (5 bases). Trimming pared 0 bases from V and 3 bases from J, leaving 13 bases between. The CDR3 sequence is 16 residues long. CDR1 LGHDT and CDR2 YNNKEL come from the germline V gene (reference sequence). CDR3 in DNA: TGTGCCAGCAGCCAAGACCAGGGTGTGACAACAGATACGCAGTATTTT. Amino acid sequence: CASSQDQGVTTDTQYF.

The rearrangement uses TRBV5-1 and TRBJ1-2; 9 bases agree with TRBD1. V dropped 0 bases and J dropped 6; count of bases not matched to a gene: 6. This CDR3 has 15 amino acids. From germline, CDR1 is SGHRS and CDR2 YFSETQ. CDR3 region: CASSLGPTGGDGYTF. In DNA form, the CDR3 reads TGCGCCAGCAGCTTGGGACCAACAGGGGGCGATGGCTACACCTTC.

The chain employs TRBV6-2 or TRBV6-3 and TRBJ2-1; D is ambiguous. The CDR3 runs 15 residues. V was clipped by 6 bases and J by 4 bases, with 16 bases between them. Germline-derived CDR1 and CDR2 are MNHEY and SVGEGT. This chain's CDR3 is CASSINWAPYNEQFF. The CDR3 region has the DNA TGTGCCAGCAGCATCAACTGGGCTCCTTACAATGAGCAGTTCTTC.

The rearrangement joins TRBV6-6 to TRBJ2-7; weak D call: TRBD1 (6 bases). Germline V gives CDR1 MNHNY, CDR2 SVGAGI (reference sequence). V lost 5 bases and J 6 bases, leaving 17 bases between the germline ends. The CDR3 is 14 residues long. This chain's CDR3 is CASSMGDIWGEQYF. In nucleotides, the CDR3 is TGTGCCAGCAGTATGGGGGACATTTGGGGCGAGCAGTACTTC.

The chain couples TRBV30 to TRBJ1-2; D is uncertain. This CDR3 region has 14 residues. Germline CDR1 GTSNPN, CDR2 SVGIG (reference sequence). Trimming removed 4 bases at V and 7 bases at J, with 19 bases between. In DNA form, the CDR3 reads TGTGCCTGGACCGGCGGTACTTATTCGGTTGGCTACACCTTC. This translates into CAWTGGTYSVGYTF.

V gene TRBV5-6 combines with J gene TRBJ1-1, with D perhaps matching TRBD1 (5 bases). V was clipped by 0 bases and J by 2 bases, with 8 bases between them. Per germline, CDR1 SGHDT and CDR2 YYEEEE. The CDR3 is 14 residues long. CDR3 coding DNA: TGTGCCAGCAGCTTGGGACAGATCAACACTGAAGCTTTCTTT. This encodes CASSLGQINTEAFF.

This clone has just one count. The chain is built from TRBV6-1 and TRBJ2-1; D is perhaps TRBD1 (6 bases). The CDR3 runs to 16 residues. V lost 4 bases, J lost 0 bases, and 13 bases lay in between. Germline CDR1 reads MNHNS; CDR2 reads SASEGT. DNA for the CDR3: TGTGCCAGCAGTGTAGACAGGTCCAACTCCTACAATGAGCAGTTCTTC. It translates to CASSVDRSNSYNEQFF.

This clone was observed once. Other DNA sequences in the same sample also yield this CDR3. CDR3 nucleotides: TGTGCCTGGAGCGGGACAGATAATCAGCCCCAGCATTTT. Its protein product is CAWSGTDNQPQHF. The chain is built from TRBV30 and TRBJ1-5; 7 nucleotides align to TRBD1. The trim removed 3 bases at V and 4 bases at J, leaving 3 bases unmatched. Germline lookup yields CDR1 GTSNPN and CDR2 SVGIG (reference sequence). The CDR3 is 13 amino acids. Full variable domain (remainder filled in from reference TRBV30 and TRBJ1-5): SQTIHQWPATLVQPVGSPLSLECTVEGTSNPNLYWYRQAAGRGLQLLFYSVGIGQISSEVPQNLSASRPQDRQFILSSKKLLLSDSGFYLCAWSGTDNQPQHFGDGTRLSIL.